This T cell receptor (beta chain) was captured by sequencing in a study of cytomegalovirus exposure and HLA in healthy donors. This clone was seen repeatedly, ten times or more. Antigen specificity is unknown. The study, taken as a whole, reports: Later analysis associated a missense DCLRE1C variant with TCR beta V- and J-gene trimming. CMV serostatus was the only immune exposure information that was available. Exclusion applied to some V segments, including TRBV6-2 and TRBV6-3, as they were indistinguishable.

Germline-derived CDR1 and CDR2 are SGHNT and YENEEA. This CDR3 contains 14 residues. The ends lost 1 base at V and 5 bases at J; junction bases unmatched: 5. It was with 60 Vbeta and 13 Jbeta primers that the PCR ran. Here immunoSEQ multiplex PCR was the method, and the copy in TCRdb shows in-frame clones only, minus some. The sample records some 110,000 clones, around 10% being singletons. The chain joins TRBV11-3 to TRBJ2-7; 7 bases align to TRBD1. The receptor comes from a man aged 35-49 years in good health and CMV-seropositive. Material for sequencing was PBMCs. The CDR3 loop is CASSLVYRGDEQYF. The CDR3 bases are TGTGCCAGCAGCTTAGTATACAGGGGCGACGAGCAGTACTTC.